Below are 5 T cell receptor beta chains sequenced from a single sample in a study of T cell responses to AZD1222 COVID-19 vaccine. Sequenced by immunoSEQ multiplex PCR; TCRdb stores in-frame clones only, minus some. The sample consists of roughly 110,000 clones, 70% to 90% of them appearing once. The input for sequencing was peripheral blood, taken 28 days after the second AZD1222 dose. These receptors all stem from an adult who received the AZD1222 COVID-19 vaccine.

There are many counts of this clone. V is TRBV11-2 and J is TRBJ2-7; D unresolved. Germline V gene data show CDR1 as SGHAT and CDR2 as FQNNGV. The CDR3 consists of 12 residues. V lost 2 bases and J 2 bases, leaving 4 bases between the germline ends. This CDR3 reads CASSLNPYEQYF. For the CDR3, the DNA is TGTGCCAGCAGCTTAAATCCCTACGAGCAGTACTTC.

The rearrangement uses TRBV7-3 and TRBJ2-3; D possibly uses TRBD1 or TRBD2 (6 bases each). Per the germline V gene, CDR1 is SGHTA and CDR2 is FQGTGA. The CDR3 contains 15 residues. The ends were cut back, 1 base at V and 3 bases at J, with 11 bases in the middle. The CDR3, as DNA: TGTGCCAGCAGCTTAATGGGGGGCCCAACAGATACGCAGTATTTT. Residues: CASSLMGGPTDTQYF.

The rearrangement links TRBV6-5 to TRBJ2-2; D is undetermined. This CDR3 is 13 amino acids long. V was clipped by 8 bases and J by 4 bases, with 11 bases between them. CDR1 and CDR2 from the germline V gene are MNHEY and SVGAGI. In DNA, the CDR3 is TGTGCCAGCCAAGGACGGAGCACCGGGGAGCTGTTTTTT. Protein: CASQGRSTGELFF.

This clone was seen just once. The chain has TRBV2 and TRBJ1-6, with TRBD1 identical over 9 bases. The CDR3 spans 15 residues. V gave up 6 bases and J gave up 5 bases; unmatched junction bases: 5. CDR1 and CDR2 (germline): SNHLY, FYNNEI. The CDR3 DNA sequence: TGTGCCAGCAGACCGGACAGGGGCGATAATTCACCCCTCCACTTT. Translated: CASRPDRGDNSPLHF.

The J gene is TRBJ1-3, the V gene TRBV30, with 8 bases aligning to TRBD1. Germline CDR1 reads GTSNPN; CDR2 reads SVGIG (reference sequence). Trimming removed 2 bases from V and 4 bases from J; junction bases left unmatched: 7. The length of the CDR3 is 15 residues. The CDR3 spells CAWSHQGAPGNTIYF. The CDR3, as DNA: TGTGCCTGGAGTCACCAGGGGGCTCCGGGAAACACCATATATTTT.